The entry that follows covers one T cell receptor (beta chain) sequence. CDR1 and CDR2 from the germline V gene are SGHAT and FQNNGV. J lost 4 bases, V lost 2 bases, and 8 bases had no gene match. CDR3 size: 16 residues. Treatment given: oral pan-JAK inhibitor, 5-10 mg twice daily. These data originate in a study of CD8+ T cells in alopecia areata. Study in general: Affected scalp percentage gauged treated patients' severity.

Once RNA had been extracted, it was reverse transcribed into cDNA to act as the sequencing template. Sequencing was performed with immunoSEQ multiplex PCR; in TCRdb, only in-frame clones are kept and a portion is missing. The sample lists fewer than 250,000 clones, 45% to 65% occurring once. Here the sequenced sample was CD4+ T cells sorted from blood, taken at week 4, from a patient treated with tofacitinib. This TCR derives from a human donor with alopecia areata. This chain links TRBV11-2 with TRBJ2-1, with TRBD1 identical over 7 bases. CDR3 sequence reads: CASSLRQGKGYNEQFF. The DNA for the CDR3 is TGTGCCAGCAGCTTAAGACAGGGCAAGGGTTACAATGAGCAGTTCTTC.